This TCR beta chain is from a study of cytomegalovirus exposure and HLA in healthy donors. Overall study results and limits: A missense variant in DCLRE1C was later tied to TCR beta V- and J-gene trimming.

About this clone: Its cognate antigen is unknown.

Both 60 Vbeta primers and 13 Jbeta primers went into the PCR. Clones were read by immunoSEQ multiplex PCR, and TCRdb kept only the in-frame ones, dropping some. The sample has some 250,000 clones; roughly 80% are singletons. The source of this sequence is a woman aged 35 to 49 in good health and CMV-seropositive. Sequencing used PBMCs.

This CDR3 reads CASSSSGGKYEQYF. CDR3 nucleotide sequence: TGTGCCAGCAGCTCTAGCGGGGGCAAGTACGAGCAGTACTTC. This chain joins TRBV7-2 and TRBJ2-7, with TRBD2 matching 10 bases. The germline CDR1 and CDR2 sequences are SGHTA and FQGNSA. The CDR3 length is 14 residues. Trimming cost V 4 bases and J 4 bases; bases outside gene matches: 4. Looking up the rest from reference TRBV7-2 and TRBJ2-7 gives the full variable domain: GAGVSQSPSNKVTEKGKDVELRCDPISGHTALYWYRQSLGQGLEFLIYFQGNSAPDKSGLPSDRFSAERTGGSVSTLTIQRTQQEDSAVYLCASSSSGGKYEQYFGPGTRLTVT.